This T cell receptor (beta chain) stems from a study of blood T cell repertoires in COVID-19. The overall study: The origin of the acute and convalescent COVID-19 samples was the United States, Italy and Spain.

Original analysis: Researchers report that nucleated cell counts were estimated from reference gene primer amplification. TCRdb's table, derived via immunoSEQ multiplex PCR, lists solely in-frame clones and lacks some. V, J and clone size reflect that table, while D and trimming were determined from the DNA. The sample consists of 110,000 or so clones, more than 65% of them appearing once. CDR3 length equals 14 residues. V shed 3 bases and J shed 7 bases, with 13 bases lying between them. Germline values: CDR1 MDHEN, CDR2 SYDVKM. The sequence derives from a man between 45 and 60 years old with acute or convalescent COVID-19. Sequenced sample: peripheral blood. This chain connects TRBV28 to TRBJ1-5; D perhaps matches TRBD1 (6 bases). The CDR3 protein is CASSFWKGVQPQHF. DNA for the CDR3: TGTGCCAGCAGTTTTTGGAAGGGGGTCCAGCCCCAGCATTTT. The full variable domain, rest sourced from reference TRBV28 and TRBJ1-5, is DVKVTQSSRYLVKRTGEKVFLECVQDMDHENMFWYRQDPGLGLRLIYFSYDVKMKEKGDIPEGYSVSREKKERFSLILESASTNQTSMYLCASSFWKGVQPQHFGDGTRLSIL.